Below are 2 T cell receptor beta chains sequenced from a single sample in a study of metastatic and nonmetastatic thyroid tumors. No patient received treatment before thyroid surgery. Via MiXCR, TCRdb re-called the PCR reads. The sample yields about 15,000 clones, 25% to 30% seen once. Sequencing input: tumor tissue. These TCRs come from a male donor with papillary thyroid cancer or a benign thyroid nodule (not recorded which). Some clones in this sample may be carry-over from other donors' samples.

For this clone: This may be a read error, as it is one base from a much larger clone. The sample holds other DNA sequences that translate to the same CDR3. J is TRBJ2-1 and V is TRBV28, with 7 bases that match TRBD2. This CDR3 comprises 15 residues. Germline CDR1 is MDHEN and CDR2 is SYDVKM. The ends lost 8 bases at V and 6 bases at J; junction bases unmatched: 13. The CDR3 spells CASGGGTPTANEQFF. The CDR3 DNA reads as TGTGCCAGCGGGGGGGGTACCCCCACGGCCAATGAGCAGTTCTTC.

This clone was counted many times. Other nucleotide sequences from this sample produce the same CDR3. The chain employs TRBV30 and TRBJ1-3; D is unresolved. Trimming took off 0 bases at V and 2 bases at J, with 8 bases between the two ends. This CDR3 has 14 residues. The germline V gene has CDR1 GTSNPN and CDR2 SVGIG (reference sequence). DNA for the CDR3: TGTGCCTGGAGTGTAACCGGAACTGGAAACACCATATATTTT. It is translated as CAWSVTGTGNTIYF.